This passage covers 27 T cell receptor beta chains from one sample sequenced in a study of cytomegalovirus exposure and HLA in healthy donors. Sequencing used immunoSEQ multiplex PCR; TCRdb keeps in-frame clones, though not all of them. This sample has some 170,000 clones; approximately 96% occur once, and the top ten carry roughly 1%. The sequenced sample was PBMCs. Receptors were obtained from a woman in her late teens or twenties in good health and CMV-seronegative.

The chain carries TRBV18 and TRBJ1-1; TRBD1 aligns across 8 bases. CDR3 length: 15 residues. Unmatched junction bases numbered 5, after V lost 0 bases and J lost 5 bases. Germline CDR1 is KGHSH and CDR2 is LQKENI. CDR3 DNA sequence: TGTGCCAGCTCACCACCGGACAGGGCGGGAACTGAAGCTTTCTTT. Its protein product is CASSPPDRAGTEAFF. The full variable domain, with the rest looked up from reference TRBV18 and TRBJ1-1, is NAGVMQNPRHLVRRRGQEARLRCSPMKGHSHVYWYRQLPEEGLKFMVYLQKENIIDESGMPKERFSAEFPKEGPSILRIQQVVRGDSAAYFCASSPPDRAGTEAFFGQGTRLTVV.

The chain couples TRBV5-8 to TRBJ2-3; 15 bases line up with TRBD2. The V gene end was trimmed by 4 bases and the J gene end by 6 bases; junction bases not matched to a gene: 6. Germline loops: CDR1 SGHTS, CDR2 YDEGEE. This CDR3 has 16 amino acids. In DNA form, the CDR3 reads TGTGCCAGCAGCCCCGGGACTAGCGGGGGGAGGGATACGCAGTATTTT. Translation: CASSPGTSGGRDTQYF. The full variable domain, completed using reference TRBV5-8 and TRBJ2-3, is EAGVTQSPTHLIKTRGQQATLRCSPISGHTSVYWYQQALGLGLQFLLWYDEGEERNRGNFPPRFSGRQFPNYSSELNVNALELEDSALYLCASSPGTSGGRDTQYFGPGTRLTVL.

V is TRBV6-6 and J is TRBJ1-1, with D unresolved. The CDR3 is made up of 14 amino acids. V lost 2 bases, J lost 1 base, and 8 bases lay in between. CDR1 MNHNY and CDR2 SVGAGI come from the germline V gene (reference sequence). In nucleotides, the CDR3 is TGTGCCAGCAGTTACGCGCCAGGGAACACTGAAGCTTTCTTT. Its translation: CASSYAPGNTEAFF.

This clone occurred once. J is TRBJ2-1 and V is TRBV5-4; 12 positions match TRBD1. The CDR3 sequence is 15 residues long. V lost 4 bases to trimming and J lost 7 bases; unmatched junction nucleotides: 6. From germline, CDR1 is SGHNT and CDR2 YYREEE (reference sequence). Written as DNA, the CDR3 is TGTGCCAGCAGCCTGGGACAGGGGGCTAGGAATGAGCAGTTCTTC. This sequence encodes CASSLGQGARNEQFF.

The chain recombines TRBV4-2 with TRBJ1-2; D remains unclear. V gave up 2 bases and J gave up 2 bases, with 21 bases separating them. Germline V gene sequence: CDR1 LGHNA, CDR2 YNFKEQ. The CDR3 is 18 residues long. The CDR3 loop reads CASSQQLPLAGSNYGYTF. CDR3 nucleotide sequence: TGTGCCAGCAGCCAACAACTCCCCTTGGCCGGGAGCAACTATGGCTACACCTTC.

The chain employs TRBV7-9 and TRBJ2-1; 7 bases line up with TRBD2. From germline, CDR1 is SEHNR and CDR2 FQNEAQ (reference sequence). The CDR3 has 15 amino acids. Germline trimming cut 3 bases from V and 12 bases from J; bases unmatched to any gene: 14. The CDR3 loop is CASSFGLGPLRGQFF. CDR3 nucleotides: TGTGCCAGCAGCTTCGGACTAGGGCCGCTTCGTGGGCAGTTCTTC.

Here the CDR3 reads CASSYYRGYYGYTF. The CDR3 DNA reads as TGTGCCAGCAGTTACTACAGGGGTTACTATGGCTACACCTTC. The chain uses TRBV6-5 and TRBJ1-2; 7 positions match TRBD1. V lost 1 base and J lost 3; bases outside the gene matches: 2. The CDR3 has 14 residues. Germline assignment: CDR1 MNHEY and CDR2 SVGAGI.

As DNA, the CDR3 is TGTGCCAGCAGCCCATCAACTACTGGGGCCAACGTCCTGACTTTC. As protein: CASSPSTTGANVLTF. The chain is built from TRBV7-8 and TRBJ2-6; D gene uncertain. From germline, CDR1 is SGHVS and CDR2 FQNEAQ. The CDR3 has 15 amino acids. The ends were cut back, 5 bases at V and 2 bases at J, with 10 bases in the middle.

The chain carries TRBV6-5 and TRBJ2-2, with 8 bases fitting TRBD1. The CDR3 is made up of 16 amino acids. V was pared by 2 bases and J by 5 bases, with 7 bases of the junction left unmatched. Germline CDR1 and CDR2: MNHEY and SVGAGI. CDR3 coding DNA: TGTGCCAGCAGTTACGAGGGGACAGGTGTGACCGGGGAGCTGTTTTTT. As protein: CASSYEGTGVTGELFF.

The chain links TRBV9 to TRBJ2-7, with TRBD1 matching 7 bases. The CDR3 has 14 residues. V gave up 2 bases and J gave up 2 bases; unmatched junction bases: 4. Germline V gene data show CDR1 as SGDLS and CDR2 as YYNGEE. CDR3 sequence (DNA): TGTGCCAGCAGCGTTTCGGGACAGCCCTACGAGCAGTACTTC. Protein product: CASSVSGQPYEQYF.

This chain uses TRBV29-1 with TRBJ2-1; TRBD2 agrees at 11 bases. CDR3 length: 14 amino acids. Germline CDR1 and CDR2: SQVTM and ANQGSEA. V shed 6 bases, J shed 6 bases, and the junction held 7 bases outside the gene matches. The CDR3 loop reads CSVGRLAGTNEQFF. CDR3 sequence (DNA): TGCAGCGTAGGACGACTAGCGGGGACCAATGAGCAGTTCTTC.

The genes are TRBV5-1 and TRBJ1-2; D is possibly TRBD1 (6 bases). The CDR3 runs 15 residues. Germline values: CDR1 SGHRS, CDR2 YFSETQ. V was trimmed by 0 bases and J by 4 bases, leaving 13 bases between them. The CDR3 DNA sequence: TGCGCCAGCAGCTTGGAGGCCACAGGGAGCTATGGCTACACCTTC. Translating gives CASSLEATGSYGYTF.

V usage is TRBV7-6 and J usage is TRBJ2-7; 9 positions match TRBD2. This CDR3 spans 17 amino acids. The V and J ends lost 4 bases and 0 bases, in that order; junction bases with no gene match: 10. Germline lookup yields CDR1 SGHVS and CDR2 FNYEAQ. CDR3 coding DNA: TGTGCCAGCAGCTCACAAGCGGGGGGATTAAGCTCCTACGAGCAGTACTTC. Its protein product is CASSSQAGGLSSYEQYF.

The chain carries TRBV5-1 and TRBJ1-1, with 10 bases fitting TRBD1. V lost 3 bases and J lost 4; bases outside the gene matches: 0. Germline assignment: CDR1 SGHRS and CDR2 YFSETQ. The CDR3 is 13 amino acids. The CDR3 region has the DNA TGCGCCAGCAGCTGGACAGGGGGCACTGAAGCTTTCTTT. Translation gives CASSWTGGTEAFF.

The chain joins TRBV9 to TRBJ2-3; D is possibly TRBD2 (6 bases). V gave up 4 bases and J gave up 8 bases, with 11 bases separating them. CDR1 is SGDLS, CDR2 YYNGEE, per germline. This CDR3 is 12 amino acids long. The CDR3 is CASSFRDSTQYF. Written as DNA, the CDR3 is TGTGCCAGCAGCTTTAGGGACTCTACGCAGTATTTT.

The gene calls are TRBV7-9 and TRBJ1-1, with TRBD1 identical over 7 bases. V lost 8 bases to trimming and J lost 7 bases; unmatched junction nucleotides: 7. This CDR3 spans 12 amino acids. Per germline, CDR1 SEHNR and CDR2 FQNEAQ (reference sequence). The CDR3 region is CASHNRGNEAFF. The CDR3 DNA follows: TGTGCCAGCCATAACAGGGGTAATGAAGCTTTCTTT.

This chain links TRBV18 with TRBJ2-5; 7 bases fit TRBD1. The ends lost 1 base at V and 5 bases at J; junction bases unmatched: 7. This CDR3 has 15 residues. The germline gives CDR1 KGHSH, CDR2 LQKENI. CDR3 sequence reads: CASSPRPRGTETQYF. In nucleotides, the CDR3 is TGTGCCAGCTCACCACGGCCCAGGGGGACGGAGACCCAGTACTTC. Combining the CDR3 with reference TRBV18 and TRBJ2-5 gives the whole variable domain NAGVMQNPRHLVRRRGQEARLRCSPMKGHSHVYWYRQLPEEGLKFMVYLQKENIIDESGMPKERFSAEFPKEGPSILRIQQVVRGDSAAYFCASSPRPRGTETQYFGPGTRLLVL.

The chain is built from TRBV18 and TRBJ1-1, with 12 bases that match TRBD1. Unmatched junction bases numbered 2, after V lost 3 bases and J lost 6 bases. In germline, CDR1 is KGHSH, CDR2 LQKENI. CDR3 length equals 14 residues. The CDR3 coding sequence is TGTGCCAGCTCACCGGGACAGGGGGCCGCTGAAGCTTTCTTT. Translation gives CASSPGQGAAEAFF.

The rearrangement uses TRBV6-6 and TRBJ2-7, with 8 bases matching TRBD1. Germline lookup yields CDR1 MNHNY and CDR2 SVGAGI (reference sequence). Germline trimming cut 6 bases from V and 5 bases from J; bases unmatched to any gene: 6. The CDR3 sequence is 13 residues long. CDR3 residues: CASRGTGGDEQYF. The CDR3, as DNA: TGTGCCAGCAGAGGAACAGGGGGAGACGAGCAGTACTTC.

The chain has TRBV27 and TRBJ1-4; 7 bases are shared with TRBD1. The CDR3 totals 17 residues. Trimming cost V 5 bases and J 0 bases; bases outside gene matches: 9. Germline CDR1 reads MNHEY; CDR2 reads SMNVEV (reference sequence). CDR3 protein: CASSVDRAPATNEKLFF. Written as DNA, the CDR3 is TGTGCCAGCAGTGTCGACAGGGCCCCCGCAACTAATGAAAAACTGTTTTTT.

This clone has just a few counts. The J gene is TRBJ2-2, the V gene TRBV6-8, with 9 bases lining up with TRBD2. V shed 4 bases and J 0 bases; nucleotides not matched to a gene: 6. This CDR3 has 17 amino acids. Germline values: CDR1 MNHGY, CDR2 SAAAGT. The CDR3 DNA reads as TGTGCCAGCAGTTGGGTAGCGGGGGCTGCGAACACCGGGGAGCTGTTTTTT. Its protein is CASSWVAGAANTGELFF.

V gene TRBV18 combines with J gene TRBJ1-2, with 10 bases that match TRBD1. Germline V gene sequence: CDR1 KGHSH, CDR2 LQKENI. V shed 6 bases, J shed 2 bases, and the junction held 9 bases outside the gene matches. The length of the CDR3 is 16 residues. Here the CDR3 reads CASSEGQGFENYGYTF. DNA for the CDR3: TGTGCCAGCTCGGAGGGACAGGGGTTCGAGAACTATGGCTACACCTTC.

The CDR3 DNA reads as TGTGCCAGCAGCGTAGCTGGCGGGGGGGCAAACGAGCAGTACTTC. Encoded protein: CASSVAGGGANEQYF. The rearrangement links TRBV9 to TRBJ2-7, with 9 bases matching TRBD2. Trimming removed 0 bases from V and 5 bases from J; junction bases left unmatched: 6. CDR3 length: 15 amino acids. The V gene's germline CDR1 is SGDLS and CDR2 YYNGEE.

The V gene is TRBV7-9, the J gene TRBJ2-1; 11 nucleotides line up with TRBD2. Germline lookup yields CDR1 SEHNR and CDR2 FQNEAQ (reference sequence). Germline trimming cut 5 bases from V and 8 bases from J; bases unmatched to any gene: 8. The CDR3 has 15 residues. The CDR3 region has the DNA TGTGCCAGCAGCCTAGGTAGCGGGGGGGCCCATGAGCAGTTCTTC. Translating gives CASSLGSGGAHEQFF.

This chain links TRBV15 with TRBJ2-1; 15 nucleotides align to TRBD2. Trimming removed 1 base from V and 4 bases from J; junction bases left unmatched: 11. Germline V lookup: CDR1 LNHNV, CDR2 YYDKDF (reference sequence). The CDR3 totals 20 residues. The CDR3 sequence is CATSRGESGLAGGIYNEQFF. CDR3 in DNA: TGTGCCACCAGCAGAGGGGAGTCAGGACTAGCGGGGGGGATTTACAATGAGCAGTTCTTC.

The gene calls are TRBV18 and TRBJ1-1; D is possibly TRBD1 (5 bases). The ends were cut back, 6 bases at V and 2 bases at J, with 10 bases in the middle. This CDR3 comprises 13 residues. Germline CDR1 KGHSH, CDR2 LQKENI. CDR3 protein: CASSGLGNTEAFF. CDR3 bases: TGTGCCAGCTCGGGGCTAGGAAACACTGAAGCTTTCTTT.

The chain has TRBV7-9 and TRBJ1-6; TRBD1 agrees at 10 bases. The CDR3 is 15 residues long. Trimming took 1 base from V and 7 from J; bases not matched to a gene: 1. Germline CDR1 is SEHNR and CDR2 is FQNEAQ (reference sequence). CDR3: CASSLEGQGNSPLHF. The CDR3, as DNA: TGTGCCAGCAGCTTAGAGGGACAGGGGAATTCACCCCTCCACTTT.